The entry below describes one TCR beta chain. The antigen is unknown. The naive CD8 fraction comprised CD45RO-negative cells positively selected for CCR7 and excluded terminally differentiated effector memory CD45RA+ cells. After removal of 0 bases from V and 5 bases from J, the junction contained 8 bases not matched to a gene. The CDR3 runs 16 residues. Germline V CDR1 and CDR2: LGHNA, YNFKEQ. This specimen belongs to a study of shared clonotypes between healthy human individuals. Study-wide background: The plates for each donor numbered three CD4 naive, three CD4 memory, two CD8 naive and one CD8 memory.

Genomic DNA of every subset was divided equally among multiple immunoSEQ plates. The method was immunoSEQ multiplex PCR; TCRdb's version includes in-frame clones alone and lacks a portion of them. The sample yields 1.5 million to 2.5 million clones, roughly 94% seen once. General study points: The study found approximately 5% of naive CD4 clonotypes shared across four donors.

The sample was naive CD8+ T cells sorted from blood. The J gene is TRBJ2-5, the V gene TRBV4-2; 8 bases fit TRBD1. The TCR originated in a young man in good health. The chain's CDR3 is CASSQDEGQGAETQYF. In DNA form, the CDR3 reads TGTGCCAGCAGCCAAGACGAGGGGCAGGGGGCCGAGACCCAGTACTTC.